The TCR beta chain under discussion was sequenced for a study of T cells after yellow fever vaccination (dated by TCRdb to the late 2010s). Broadly, across the study: The SMART-Seq v4 Ultra Low Input RNA kit was used to prepare libraries from fractions with low cell numbers. Blood samples were taken at several timepoints before and after primary and secondary immunization, and bulk PBMC replicates and cell subsets were isolated. To follow T-cell clones before and after primary and booster YFV17D yellow fever vaccination, bulk TCR alpha and beta repertoires were sequenced over time. Two healthy male donors, one aged 18 to 29 and one aged 30 to 40 years, made up the cohort.

The instrument was an Illumina NovaSeq 6000. TCR cDNA was made using 5'RACE template switching, a step that added a universal primer site and unique molecular identifiers. cDNA synthesis was primed from both the TCR alpha and TCR beta constant segments. Library amplification used two PCR steps, and the second PCR step added sample barcodes and sequencing adapters. Sequencing of libraries was performed on Illumina HiSeq 2500 (2x100 bp) or NovaSeq (2x150 bp). Under the source paper's analysis protocol: Reads were demultiplexed and collapsed into UMI consensus sequences with MIGEC, and V(D)J alignment was performed with MiXCR. Using edgeR on replicate PBMC samples, clonotypes were called vaccine-responding if FDR was below 0.01 and the log2 fold change was above 5 up to day 15. Each bulk clonotype received a CD4 or CD8 identity based on whether the sequenced CD4 or CD8 repertoire contained that clonotype at higher abundance. TCRdb reworked the public reads: Q25 trimming with fastp, MiXCR clone assembly, productive beta chains retained. Rows with one shared CDR3 protein collapse into an entry with the most common genes and DNA. The V and J calls reflect TCRdb's pipeline rather than the authors' work. Across this sample there are more than 200,000 distinct CDR3 sequences, with about 3.9% seen only once. Around 19% of the sample lies in the top ten.

This clonotype was found many times. No cognate antigen has been identified for it. Qualities for individual bases were not recorded, and no much larger clone is one base off. The paper's findings and limits, for the study overall: The study included only two donors, which limits how far the findings can be generalized. A small share of clonotypes was detected in both CD4 and CD8 compartments, with the overlap likely arising from convergent recombination. Most clones expanded after primary vaccination (around 96% of CD4 and roughly 91% of CD8) were re-detected after the booster, suggesting that broad memory maintenance occurred. Compared with the primary T-cell response, the secondary T-cell response was weaker but faster, peaking on day 5 rather than day 15. Because abundant contaminating clonotypes from the bulk population could be contained in FACS-sorted repertoires, computational filtering was required.

The CDR3 goes from the cysteine to the phenylalanine over 13 residues. The DNA shown is the 39-base CDR3, in frame from base 1. Deletion took 4 bases off V and 2 bases off J, with a span of 7 bases between the germline ends. CDR1 MNHEY and CDR2 SVGEGT were looked up in the germline V gene. The sample's treatment or condition label, in plain terms: live attenuated yellow fever vaccine strain. At each blood-draw timepoint, two biological replicates of bulk PBMCs were obtained. PBMCs were isolated from peripheral blood using a standard Ficoll-Paque protocol. TriZol was used to extract RNA from bulk PBMCs, CD4 and CD8 fractions, and dextramer-positive and dextramer-negative fractions.

Here the sequenced sample was PBMCs, taken 15 days after the yellow fever booster vaccination. The sequence links TRBV6-2 or TRBV6-3 to TRBJ2-3; there is no confident call for the D gene. The source is a man aged 18-30 years who received the YFV17D yellow fever vaccine. The CDR3 reads as follows: CASSSHNTDTQYF. In nucleotide form, the sequence is TGTGCCAGCAGTTCTCACAACACAGATACGCAGTATTTT.